These 3 T cell receptor beta chains came from one sample sequenced in a study of T cell changes during pregnancy in multiple sclerosis. Sequencing was performed with immunoSEQ multiplex PCR; in TCRdb, only in-frame clones are kept and a portion is missing. The table has some 59,000 clones, more than 75% seen once. This specimen was peripheral blood, taken in the second trimester of pregnancy. The origin of the receptors is a female donor with multiple sclerosis, enrolled in a pregnancy study.

The chain is built from TRBV2 and TRBJ2-3, with a tentative D call TRBD2 (6 bases). This CDR3 comprises 13 residues. Germline V gene data show CDR1 as SNHLY and CDR2 as FYNNEI. V was trimmed by 2 bases and J by 8 bases, leaving 11 bases between them. The DNA of the CDR3 is TGTGCCAGCAGTGAAAGGGGAGGAGGTACGCAGTATTTT. It codes for CASSERGGGTQYF.

The J gene is TRBJ1-4, the V gene TRBV18, with 9 bases matching TRBD1. The germline V gene encodes CDR1 KGHSH and CDR2 LQKENI. The CDR3 runs to 13 residues. Losses at the gene ends were 4 bases for V and 8 bases for J; bases not matched to a gene: 2. The CDR3 coding sequence is TGTGCCAGCTCACGGACAGGGGACGAAAAACTGTTTTTT. This translates into CASSRTGDEKLFF.

This chain links TRBV25-1 with TRBJ1-2; D call uncertain. Trimming removed 5 bases at V and 0 bases at J, with 19 bases between. This CDR3 is built from 17 residues. Germline V gene lookup returns CDR1 MGHDK and CDR2 SYGVNS. The CDR3 bases are TGTGCCAGCAGTATGACTACCGGGGTCCCCCCTAACTATGGCTACACCTTC. It encodes CASSMTTGVPPNYGYTF.